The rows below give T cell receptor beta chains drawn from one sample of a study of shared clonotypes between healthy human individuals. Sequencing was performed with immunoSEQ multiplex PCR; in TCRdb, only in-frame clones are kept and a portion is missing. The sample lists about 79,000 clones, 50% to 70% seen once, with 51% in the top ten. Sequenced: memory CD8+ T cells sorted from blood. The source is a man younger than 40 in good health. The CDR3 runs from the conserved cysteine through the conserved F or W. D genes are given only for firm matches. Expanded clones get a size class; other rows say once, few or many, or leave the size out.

cdr3_aa: CASSYSTSGRIEQYF
cdr3_nt: TGTGCCAGCAGTTACTCGACTAGCGGAAGGATCGAGCAGTACTTC
j_call: TRBJ2-7
d_call: TRBD2
v_call: TRBV6-5
cdr3_length: 15
clone_size: -

cdr3_aa: CASRDLASYEQYF
cdr3_nt: TGTGCCAGCAGAGATTTGGCCTCCTACGAGCAGTACTTC
j_call: TRBJ2-7
d_call: -
v_call: TRBV6-5
cdr3_length: 13
clone_size: -

cdr3_aa: CASSLRTSGKVDDEQFF
cdr3_nt: TGTGCCAGCAGCCTCCGGACTAGCGGGAAAGTTGATGATGAGCAGTTCTTC
j_call: TRBJ2-1
d_call: TRBD2
v_call: TRBV28
cdr3_length: 17
clone_size: -

cdr3_aa: CASSELAGAYNEQFF
cdr3_nt: TGTGCCAGCAGTGAACTAGCGGGAGCCTACAATGAGCAGTTCTTC
j_call: TRBJ2-1
d_call: TRBD2
v_call: TRBV6-4
cdr3_length: 15
clone_size: few

cdr3_aa: CASNSIGSGGYTF
cdr3_nt: TGTGCCAGCAATAGTATAGGGAGCGGTGGCTACACCTTC
j_call: TRBJ1-2
d_call: -
v_call: TRBV14
cdr3_length: 13
clone_size: -

cdr3_aa: CASSITWGQETQYF
cdr3_nt: TGTGCCAGCAGCATCACTTGGGGCCAAGAGACCCAGTACTTC
j_call: TRBJ2-5
d_call: -
v_call: TRBV2
cdr3_length: 14
clone_size: -

cdr3_aa: CASKLLAGGYNEQFF
cdr3_nt: TGTGCCAGCAAACTACTAGCGGGAGGATACAATGAGCAGTTCTTC
j_call: TRBJ2-1
d_call: TRBD2
v_call: TRBV27
cdr3_length: 15
clone_size: few

cdr3_aa: CASSPGLELGEQYF
cdr3_nt: TGTGCCAGCAGTCCGGGACTAGAGCTGGGTGAGCAGTACTTC
j_call: TRBJ2-7
d_call: TRBD2
v_call: TRBV6-5
cdr3_length: 14
clone_size: many

cdr3_aa: CAGRSALRGNEQFF
cdr3_nt: TGTGCGGGAAGGAGCGCGCTGAGAGGGAATGAGCAGTTCTTC
j_call: TRBJ2-1
d_call: -
v_call: TRBV28
cdr3_length: 14
clone_size: -

cdr3_aa: CAISESGGGLNNEQFF
cdr3_nt: TGTGCCATCAGTGAGTCGGGGGGAGGTTTAAACAATGAGCAGTTCTTC
j_call: TRBJ2-1
d_call: -
v_call: TRBV10-3
cdr3_length: 16
clone_size: -

cdr3_aa: CASSFSGREADTQYF
cdr3_nt: TGTGCCAGCAGCTTTAGCGGGAGGGAGGCAGATACGCAGTATTTT
j_call: TRBJ2-3
d_call: TRBD2
v_call: TRBV9
cdr3_length: 15
clone_size: -

cdr3_aa: CASSPGLAGASDTQYF
cdr3_nt: TGTGCCAGCAGCCCTGGACTAGCGGGAGCTTCAGATACGCAGTATTTT
j_call: TRBJ2-3
d_call: TRBD2
v_call: TRBV11-3
cdr3_length: 16
clone_size: -

cdr3_aa: CASSPLHWETQYF
cdr3_nt: TGTGCCAGCAGCCCTCTACACTGGGAGACCCAGTACTTC
j_call: TRBJ2-5
d_call: -
v_call: TRBV7-2
cdr3_length: 13
clone_size: -

cdr3_aa: CASSDGTGIETQYF
cdr3_nt: TGTGCCAGCAGTGACGGGACAGGGATAGAGACCCAGTACTTC
j_call: TRBJ2-5
d_call: TRBD1
v_call: TRBV2
cdr3_length: 14
clone_size: few

cdr3_aa: CASSLAGTDYGRTDTQYF
cdr3_nt: TGTGCCAGCAGTTTAGCCGGGACAGACTACGGTCGCACAGATACGCAGTATTTT
j_call: TRBJ2-3
d_call: TRBD1
v_call: TRBV28
cdr3_length: 18
clone_size: once

cdr3_aa: CASEEGADTEAFF
cdr3_nt: TGTGCCAGCGAGGAGGGGGCGGACACTGAAGCTTTCTTT
j_call: TRBJ1-1
d_call: TRBD1
v_call: TRBV25-1
cdr3_length: 13
clone_size: -

cdr3_aa: CASGGGTGRRTTGELFF
cdr3_nt: TGTGCCAGCGGTGGGGGGACAGGGCGACGCACCACCGGGGAGCTGTTTTTT
j_call: TRBJ2-2
d_call: TRBD1
v_call: TRBV7-9
cdr3_length: 17
clone_size: -

cdr3_aa: CASSQFRAGQETQYF
cdr3_nt: TGCGCCAGCAGCCAGTTCCGGGCGGGGCAGGAGACCCAGTACTTC
j_call: TRBJ2-5
d_call: -
v_call: TRBV4-1
cdr3_length: 15
clone_size: once

cdr3_aa: CASSLATPSSIAGGPREQYF
cdr3_nt: TGTGCCAGCAGCTTAGCAACTCCGTCTTCAATAGCGGGAGGGCCCAGGGAGCAGTACTTC
j_call: TRBJ2-7
d_call: TRBD2
v_call: TRBV7-8
cdr3_length: 20
clone_size: once

cdr3_aa: CASSLPSSYEQYF
cdr3_nt: TGTGCCAGCAGCTTGCCTAGCAGCTACGAGCAGTACTTC
j_call: TRBJ2-7
d_call: -
v_call: TRBV11-2
cdr3_length: 13
clone_size: -

cdr3_aa: CASSYDNQPQHF
cdr3_nt: TGTGCCAGCAGTTACGACAATCAGCCCCAGCATTTT
j_call: TRBJ1-5
d_call: -
v_call: TRBV6-5
cdr3_length: 12
clone_size: -

cdr3_aa: CASSRTRSGGPYGELFF
cdr3_nt: TGCGCCAGCAGCCGCACTAGATCGGGAGGGCCGTACGGGGAGCTGTTTTTT
j_call: TRBJ2-2
d_call: TRBD2
v_call: TRBV4-1
cdr3_length: 17
clone_size: -

cdr3_aa: CASSIDRTGFRDTQYF
cdr3_nt: TGTGCCAGTAGTATAGATAGGACAGGATTTCGAGATACGCAGTATTTT
j_call: TRBJ2-3
d_call: TRBD1
v_call: TRBV19
cdr3_length: 16
clone_size: -

cdr3_aa: CASKGYPYEQYF
cdr3_nt: TGTGCCAGCAAGGGTTACCCCTACGAGCAGTACTTC
j_call: TRBJ2-7
d_call: -
v_call: TRBV2
cdr3_length: 12
clone_size: -

cdr3_aa: CASSPRDRRGNTIYF
cdr3_nt: TGTGCCAGCAGCCCACGGGACAGGAGGGGAAACACCATATATTTT
j_call: TRBJ1-3
d_call: TRBD1
v_call: TRBV28
cdr3_length: 15
clone_size: -

cdr3_aa: CASSQVYGMNTEAFF
cdr3_nt: TGCGCCAGCAGCCAAGTGTACGGGATGAACACTGAAGCTTTCTTT
j_call: TRBJ1-1
d_call: -
v_call: TRBV4-3
cdr3_length: 15
clone_size: -

cdr3_aa: CAISNTGELFF
cdr3_nt: TGTGCCATCAGTAACACCGGGGAGCTGTTTTTT
j_call: TRBJ2-2
d_call: -
v_call: TRBV10-3
cdr3_length: 11
clone_size: -

cdr3_aa: CASSLGLAGGTDTQYF
cdr3_nt: TGTGCCAGCAGCCTCGGTTTAGCGGGAGGTACAGATACGCAGTATTTT
j_call: TRBJ2-3
d_call: TRBD2
v_call: TRBV7-3
cdr3_length: 16
clone_size: once

cdr3_aa: CSVVGTTYNEQFF
cdr3_nt: TGCAGCGTTGTAGGGACAACTTACAATGAGCAGTTCTTC
j_call: TRBJ2-1
d_call: -
v_call: TRBV29-1
cdr3_length: 13
clone_size: -

cdr3_aa: CASKGPEDTQYF
cdr3_nt: TGTGCCAGCAAGGGGCCGGAAGATACGCAGTATTTT
j_call: TRBJ2-3
d_call: -
v_call: TRBV2
cdr3_length: 12
clone_size: -

cdr3_aa: CASSGLEGSSYNEQFF
cdr3_nt: TGTGCCAGCAGCGGACTGGAGGGCAGCTCCTACAATGAGCAGTTCTTC
j_call: TRBJ2-1
d_call: -
v_call: TRBV7-9
cdr3_length: 16
clone_size: -

cdr3_aa: CASSGEDRGLNGYTF
cdr3_nt: TGTGCCAGCAGCGGGGAGGACAGGGGGCTGAATGGCTACACCTTC
j_call: TRBJ1-2
d_call: TRBD1
v_call: TRBV9
cdr3_length: 15
clone_size: few

cdr3_aa: CAISGQGLTYEQYF
cdr3_nt: TGTGCCATCAGTGGACAGGGGCTTACCTACGAGCAGTACTTC
j_call: TRBJ2-7
d_call: TRBD1
v_call: TRBV10-3
cdr3_length: 14
clone_size: -

cdr3_aa: CASSFRTVQGWWETQYF
cdr3_nt: TGTGCCAGCAGCTTCCGAACTGTGCAGGGCTGGTGGGAGACCCAGTACTTC
j_call: TRBJ2-5
d_call: -
v_call: TRBV5-5
cdr3_length: 17
clone_size: once

cdr3_aa: CASSQGLARGGQPQHF
cdr3_nt: TGTGCCAGCAGCCAAGGCCTCGCCAGGGGTGGTCAGCCCCAGCATTTT
j_call: TRBJ1-5
d_call: -
v_call: TRBV4-2
cdr3_length: 16
clone_size: few

cdr3_aa: CASQDRLDYGYTF
cdr3_nt: TGTGCCAGCCAGGACAGGCTTGACTATGGCTACACCTTC
j_call: TRBJ1-2
d_call: TRBD1
v_call: TRBV28
cdr3_length: 13
clone_size: -

cdr3_aa: CASSVGGGLAEYEQYF
cdr3_nt: TGTGCCAGCAGCGTAGGAGGAGGCCTAGCGGAGTACGAGCAGTACTTC
j_call: TRBJ2-7
d_call: TRBD2
v_call: TRBV9
cdr3_length: 16
clone_size: -

cdr3_aa: CASSFLGPVWRDHTDTQYF
cdr3_nt: TGTGCCAGCAGTTTTCTAGGGCCTGTATGGCGGGATCACACAGATACGCAGTATTTT
j_call: TRBJ2-3
d_call: -
v_call: TRBV28
cdr3_length: 19
clone_size: -

cdr3_aa: CASSYSTSGGYEQYF
cdr3_nt: TGTGCCAGCAGTTACTCGACTAGCGGGGGCTACGAGCAGTACTTC
j_call: TRBJ2-7
d_call: TRBD2
v_call: TRBV6-5
cdr3_length: 15
clone_size: many

cdr3_aa: CASSLLAGPTDTQYF
cdr3_nt: TGTGCCAGCAGTTTATTGGCAGGGCCGACAGATACGCAGTATTTT
j_call: TRBJ2-3
d_call: -
v_call: TRBV27
cdr3_length: 15
clone_size: once

cdr3_aa: CASSLGTTQAYEQYF
cdr3_nt: TGTGCCAGCAGCTTGGGCACGACACAGGCCTACGAGCAGTACTTC
j_call: TRBJ2-7
d_call: -
v_call: TRBV5-4
cdr3_length: 15
clone_size: -

cdr3_aa: CASSTTGFSTYEQYF
cdr3_nt: TGTGCCAGCAGCACGACAGGGTTCTCTACCTACGAGCAGTACTTC
j_call: TRBJ2-7
d_call: TRBD1
v_call: TRBV5-5
cdr3_length: 15
clone_size: -

cdr3_aa: CASSVVAGELFF
cdr3_nt: TGTGCCAGCAGCGTAGTAGCCGGGGAGCTGTTTTTT
j_call: TRBJ2-2
d_call: -
v_call: TRBV9
cdr3_length: 12
clone_size: -

cdr3_aa: CASSLLDRATEAFF
cdr3_nt: TGTGCCAGCAGTTTACTGGACAGGGCCACTGAAGCTTTCTTT
j_call: TRBJ1-1
d_call: TRBD1
v_call: TRBV27
cdr3_length: 14
clone_size: few

cdr3_aa: CASSIADSSGGYEQYF
cdr3_nt: TGTGCCAGTAGTATAGCAGACTCTTCGGGGGGTTACGAGCAGTACTTC
j_call: TRBJ2-7
d_call: TRBD2
v_call: TRBV19
cdr3_length: 16
clone_size: -

cdr3_aa: CASRSSSYEQYF
cdr3_nt: TGTGCCAGCAGGTCGAGCTCCTACGAGCAGTACTTC
j_call: TRBJ2-7
d_call: -
v_call: TRBV28
cdr3_length: 12
clone_size: -

cdr3_aa: CASSEIQGWQETQYF
cdr3_nt: TGTGCCAGCAGCGAGATACAGGGGTGGCAAGAGACCCAGTACTTC
j_call: TRBJ2-5
d_call: TRBD1
v_call: TRBV7-9
cdr3_length: 15
clone_size: -